The rows below give T cell receptor beta chains drawn from one sample of a study of blood T cell repertoires in COVID-19. The assay was immunoSEQ multiplex PCR, and TCRdb's table has in-frame clones only and misses some. Here the sample spans some 330,000 clones, over 75% being singletons. Sequencing was done on a sample of PBMCs or T cells enriched from blood (not recorded which). Every receptor here comes from a man aged 30 to 39 who had recovered from COVID-19. Each CDR3 is given with its conserved first and last residue. The D gene is left open where the match is weak. Size is omitted from some rows. Given values are once, few, many or a class for expanded clones.

CDR3 DNA	CDR3 protein	V gene	J gene	D gene	clone size
TGTGCCAGCAGCTTGGGCCCTAGCGGGGGTACGCTTTACTACGAGCAGTACTTC	CASSLGPSGGTLYYEQYF	TRBV4-2	TRBJ2-7	TRBD2	-
TGTGCCAGCAGTTCCGCGGGACAGGGGCTTAATCAGCCCCAGCATTTT	CASSSAGQGLNQPQHF	TRBV7-9	TRBJ1-5	TRBD1	-
TGTGCCAGCAGTGACCGAGAGACAGGGGGTGAAAAACTGTTTTTT	CASSDRETGGEKLFF	TRBV6-4	TRBJ1-4	TRBD1	-
TGTGCCAGCAGCGTGGGGGGATGGTCCTACGAGCAGTACTTC	CASSVGGWSYEQYF	TRBV9	TRBJ2-7	-	-
TGTGCCAGCAGGGGGGACAGGGGCTATGGCTACACCTTC	CASRGDRGYGYTF	TRBV6-5	TRBJ1-2	TRBD1	-
TGTGCCAGCAGCCTAAGACAGGGGAATTCACCCCTCCACTTT	CASSLRQGNSPLHF	TRBV5-6	TRBJ1-6	TRBD1	-
TGTGCCAGCAGTGAAGGACTAGCCGGGGGGGAGCAGTTCTTC	CASSEGLAGGEQFF	TRBV2	TRBJ2-1	TRBD2	-
TGCGCCAGCAGCCCGAGACTAGCGATCCCACACAATGAGCAGTTCTTC	CASSPRLAIPHNEQFF	TRBV5-1	TRBJ2-1	TRBD2	-
TGTGCCAGCACCCTGGGACAGGGAGATTACGAGCAGTACTTC	CASTLGQGDYEQYF	TRBV11-1	TRBJ2-7	TRBD1	once
TGTGCCAGCGGGGGGGGCGGGGGAACCTACGAGCAGTACTTC	CASGGGGGTYEQYF	TRBV27	TRBJ2-7	-	-
TGTGCCAGCAGCCAAGAAACGGGAATATATGAGCAGTTCTTC	CASSQETGIYEQFF	TRBV4-2	TRBJ2-1	-	-
TGTGCCAGCAGCTTGCGGGAGGGATCTCTCTATGGCTACACCTTC	CASSLREGSLYGYTF	TRBV9	TRBJ1-2	-	-
TGTGCCAGCAGCCAGGGCTTTGGAAACACCATATATTTT	CASSQGFGNTIYF	TRBV28	TRBJ1-3	-	-
TGTGCCAGCAGTTACTATGAGGGAAACACCATATATTTT	CASSYYEGNTIYF	TRBV6-5	TRBJ1-3	-	-
TGTGCCAGCAGCGTGATGCAGACAGGGGCCAAAAACATTCAGTACTTC	CASSVMQTGAKNIQYF	TRBV5-6	TRBJ2-4	TRBD1	-
TGTGCCAGCAGTCCGGGACAGGGGGCTGGCTACACCTTC	CASSPGQGAGYTF	TRBV12-3/TRBV12-4	TRBJ1-2	TRBD1	-
TGTGCCTGGGTTGGACTGGGGATTAATGGAAACACCATATATTTT	CAWVGLGINGNTIYF	TRBV30	TRBJ1-3	-	-
TGTGCCAGCAGTAGAGACAGGGGGGCTAATGAAAAACTGTTTTTT	CASSRDRGANEKLFF	TRBV27	TRBJ1-4	TRBD1	-
TGCAGTGCGGGGACTAGCAGGGAGCAGTTCTTC	CSAGTSREQFF	TRBV20-1	TRBJ2-1	TRBD2	-
TGTGCCAGCAGCCGGGGGACAGGGCAGAATGAAAAACTGTTTTTT	CASSRGTGQNEKLFF	TRBV3-1/TRBV3-2	TRBJ1-4	TRBD1	few
TGTGCCAGCAGCAGCCGAGGGGGTCAGCCCCAGCATTTT	CASSSRGGQPQHF	TRBV11-3	TRBJ1-5	-	-
TGTGCCTGGAGTGTTTCGGGACAGCTTCATACTTGGACTGGGGCCAACGTCCTGACTTTC	CAWSVSGQLHTWTGANVLTF	TRBV30	TRBJ2-6	TRBD1	-
TGCGCCAGCAGAACTAGCGGGGGGGCCAGCGAGCAGTTCTTC	CASRTSGGASEQFF	TRBV5-1	TRBJ2-1	TRBD2	-
TGTGCCAGCAGCTCGCCAGTGGGGAGAGGCTACACCTTC	CASSSPVGRGYTF	TRBV7-9	TRBJ1-2	-	many
TGTGCCAGCAGCCCGGACAGTAACTATGGCTACACCTTC	CASSPDSNYGYTF	TRBV11-1	TRBJ1-2	-	-
TGTGCCACCAGTGGCCTTAAGGGAGGAGCGGGGGGAGACACCGGGGAGCTGTTTTTT	CATSGLKGGAGGDTGELFF	TRBV24-1	TRBJ2-2	TRBD2	-
TGTGCCAGCAGCCAAGATGGGGGACAGGGTATCTCACCCCTCCACTTT	CASSQDGGQGISPLHF	TRBV3-1/TRBV3-2	TRBJ1-6	TRBD1	few
TGTGCCACCAGTGATCCAGGGGATCCAGGGGGCTACACCTTC	CATSDPGDPGGYTF	TRBV24-1	TRBJ1-2	-	-
TGTGCCAGTAGTATGGGACAGGGGGTGTTGTCCGGGGCCAACGTCCTGACTTTC	CASSMGQGVLSGANVLTF	TRBV19	TRBJ2-6	TRBD1	-
TGTGCCACCAGCAGGGGACAGGGACTGAACGAGCAGTACTTC	CATSRGQGLNEQYF	TRBV15	TRBJ2-7	TRBD1	-
TGTGCCAGCAGCAACAGGTTGGTTGAAAAACTGTTTTTT	CASSNRLVEKLFF	TRBV21-1	TRBJ1-4	-	few